This T cell receptor (beta chain) was profiled in a study of cytomegalovirus exposure and HLA in healthy donors. Donors were ostensibly healthy at sampling, although undocumented immune exposures were probable. The PCR contained 60 Vbeta and 13 Jbeta primers. Method: immunoSEQ multiplex PCR; TCRdb's copy keeps in-frame clones and lacks some. The sample lists some 98,000 clones, roughly 70% occurring once. Points on this clone: Its antigen is not identified.

V was pared by 7 bases and J by 9 bases, with 4 bases of the junction left unmatched. The CDR3 length is 11 residues. Germline V gene data show CDR1 as MNHEY and CDR2 as SVGAGI. General study results and limits: About 87% or about 30% of the time was how often most TCR beta V segments were productive, according to an earlier analysis. Further analysis, carried out later, found HLA-associated TCR beta chains more clonally expanded than equally common other chains. The dataset shows that most TCR sequences were rare, while some public TCRs occurred in many donors.

The sequenced sample was PBMCs. The receptor comes from a man aged 50 to 60 in good health and CMV-seronegative. The chain joins TRBV6-5 to TRBJ1-2; 8 bases match TRBD1. In nucleotides, the CDR3 is TGTGCCAGCAAACAGGGGGATAGCTACACCTTC. It specifies CASKQGDSYTF.